This T cell receptor (beta chain) was observed in a study of blood T cell repertoires in COVID-19. Here immunoSEQ multiplex PCR was the method, and the copy in TCRdb shows in-frame clones only, minus some. Of about 210,000 clones listed, 65% to 85% are singletons. Source material: PBMCs or T cells enriched from blood (not recorded which). The clonotype comes from a woman younger than 45 who had been exposed to COVID-19.

The CDR3 protein is CATSRGPSGGTNEQFF. The CDR3 DNA reads as TGTGCCACCAGCAGAGGCCCTAGCGGGGGGACTAATGAGCAGTTCTTC. The V call is TRBV15, the J call TRBJ2-1; 11 bases are shared with TRBD2. This CDR3 is built from 16 residues. Germline CDR1 LNHNV, CDR2 YYDKDF (reference sequence). The V gene end was trimmed by 1 base and the J gene end by 7 bases; junction bases not matched to a gene: 6.